The T cell receptor beta chain under discussion was sequenced for a study of blood T cells in healthy people across ages. This clonotype showed up just a few times. Germline loops: CDR1 MDHEN, CDR2 SYDVKM. The CDR3 sequence is 14 residues long. Deletions cut 7 bases from V and 5 bases from J, with 17 bases between. It was with a sample-barcoded 5' primer and a J-beta primer mix that a second PCR of roughly 7 to 12 cycles was run. TCRdb independently ran MiXCR on the 5' RACE reads; one entry per CDR3 protein. The sample has hundreds of thousands of distinct CDR3 sequences, roughly 41% seen once; the top ten hold approximately 29%.

The sequenced sample consisted of blood. This chain uses TRBV28 with TRBJ1-2, with D unresolved. The source is an older man in good health. CDR3 nucleotides: TGTGCCAGCATCCTAGGTGGAGGCGTATATGGCTACACCTTC. Encoded protein: CASILGGGVYGYTF.